Below, one T cell receptor (beta chain) is given with its context. Antigen: not known. The data belong to a study of T cells in localized non-small cell lung cancer. Trimming cost V 4 bases and J 3 bases, with 12 bases left between them. The germline gives CDR1 MDHEN, CDR2 SYDVKM. CDR3 length: 14 residues. The assay was immunoSEQ multiplex PCR, and TCRdb's table has in-frame clones only and misses some. The table shows fewer than 25,000 clones, with about 88% occurring only once. Findings and limits, study-wide: Uninvolved adjacent lung had more T cell clonality than any other tissue, topping tumor. In the blood, greater T cell density corresponded to longer overall survival.

The J gene is TRBJ1-2, the V gene TRBV28; no reliable D call. Sequencing used peripheral blood, obtained before any cancer treatment. This receptor was obtained from a male donor at least 60 years old with stage I lung adenocarcinoma. As DNA, the CDR3 is TGTGCCAGCAGTTCCCCCCCCCACGACTATGGCTACACCTTC. It encodes CASSSPPHDYGYTF.